What follows describes a single TCR beta chain. This specimen belongs to a study of shared clonotypes between healthy human individuals. Assay used: immunoSEQ multiplex PCR; TCRdb lists only in-frame clones, some missing. The data contain 500,000 to 550,000 clones, 95% to 97% of them singletons. The CDR3 loop spans 15 amino acids. The germline CDR1 and CDR2 sequences are SGHAT and FQNNGV. Trimming shortened V by 10 bases and J by 1 base, and 17 bases separated the two germline ends. J is TRBJ1-3 and V is TRBV11-2, with a weak D call TRBD1 (5 bases). The sequence was obtained from a woman in her 30s in good health. Sequencing was carried out using naive CD4+ T cells sorted from blood. The subset: CD45RA+ positively selected. In DNA, the CDR3 is TGTGCCATCAAGGGGACGGAGGGATCTGGAAACACCATATATTTT. Translating gives CAIKGTEGSGNTIYF.